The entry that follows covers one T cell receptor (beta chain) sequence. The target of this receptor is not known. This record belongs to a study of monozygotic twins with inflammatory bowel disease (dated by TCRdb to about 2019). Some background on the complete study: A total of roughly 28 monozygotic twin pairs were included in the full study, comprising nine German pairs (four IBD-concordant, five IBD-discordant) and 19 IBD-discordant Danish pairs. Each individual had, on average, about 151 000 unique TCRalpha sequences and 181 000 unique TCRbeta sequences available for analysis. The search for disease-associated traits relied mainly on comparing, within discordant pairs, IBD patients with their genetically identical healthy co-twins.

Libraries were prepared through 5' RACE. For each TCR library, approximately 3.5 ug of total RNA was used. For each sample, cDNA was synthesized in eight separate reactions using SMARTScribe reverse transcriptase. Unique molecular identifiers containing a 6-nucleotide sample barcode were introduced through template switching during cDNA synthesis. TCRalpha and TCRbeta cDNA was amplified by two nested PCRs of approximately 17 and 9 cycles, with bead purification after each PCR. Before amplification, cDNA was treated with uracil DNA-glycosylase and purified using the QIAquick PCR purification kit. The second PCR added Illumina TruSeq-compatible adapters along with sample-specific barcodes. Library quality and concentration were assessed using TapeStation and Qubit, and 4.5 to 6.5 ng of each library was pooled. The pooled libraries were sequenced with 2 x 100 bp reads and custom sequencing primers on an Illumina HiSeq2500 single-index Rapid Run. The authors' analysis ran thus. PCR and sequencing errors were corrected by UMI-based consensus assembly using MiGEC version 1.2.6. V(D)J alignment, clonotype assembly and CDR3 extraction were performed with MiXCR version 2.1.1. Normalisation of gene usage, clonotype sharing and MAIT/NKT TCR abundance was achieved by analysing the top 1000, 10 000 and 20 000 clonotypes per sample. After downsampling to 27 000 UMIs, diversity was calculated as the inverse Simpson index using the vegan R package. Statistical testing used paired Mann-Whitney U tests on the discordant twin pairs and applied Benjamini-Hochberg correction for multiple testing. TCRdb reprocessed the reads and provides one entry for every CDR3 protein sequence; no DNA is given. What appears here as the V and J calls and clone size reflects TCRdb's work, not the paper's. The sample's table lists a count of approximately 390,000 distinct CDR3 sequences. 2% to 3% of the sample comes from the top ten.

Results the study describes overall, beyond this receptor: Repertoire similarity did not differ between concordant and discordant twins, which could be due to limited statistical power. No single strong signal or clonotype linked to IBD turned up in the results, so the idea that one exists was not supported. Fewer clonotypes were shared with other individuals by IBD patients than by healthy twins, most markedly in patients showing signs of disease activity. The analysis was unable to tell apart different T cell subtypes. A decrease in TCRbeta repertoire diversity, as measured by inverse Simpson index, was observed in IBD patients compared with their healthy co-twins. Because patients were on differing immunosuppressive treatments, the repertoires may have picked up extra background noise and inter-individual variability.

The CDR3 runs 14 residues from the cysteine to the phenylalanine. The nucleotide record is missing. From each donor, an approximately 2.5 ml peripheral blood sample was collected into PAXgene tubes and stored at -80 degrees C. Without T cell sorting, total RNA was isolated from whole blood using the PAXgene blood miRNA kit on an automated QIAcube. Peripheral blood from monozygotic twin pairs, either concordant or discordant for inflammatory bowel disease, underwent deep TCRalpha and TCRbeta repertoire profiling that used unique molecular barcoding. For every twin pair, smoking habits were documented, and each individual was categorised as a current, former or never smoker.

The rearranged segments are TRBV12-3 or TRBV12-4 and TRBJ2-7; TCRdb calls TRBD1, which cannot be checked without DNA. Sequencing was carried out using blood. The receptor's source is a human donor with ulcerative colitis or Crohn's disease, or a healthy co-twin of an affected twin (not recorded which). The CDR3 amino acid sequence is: CASRPGLNTGEQYF.